This T cell receptor (beta chain) was documented in a study of blood T cell repertoires in COVID-19. Study-level information: The United States, Italy and Spain were the sources of the acute and convalescent COVID-19 samples.

Cohorts were based on clinical histories the participants reported. Sequenced by immunoSEQ multiplex PCR; TCRdb stores in-frame clones only, minus some. The data show 62,000 or so clones, about 82% seen once. This receptor was taken from a woman in her thirties or forties with acute COVID-19. Material: PBMCs or T cells enriched from blood (not recorded which).

This CDR3 is CASRGLGPNQPQHF. The DNA for the CDR3 is TGTGCCAGTAGAGGACTCGGACCCAATCAGCCCCAGCATTTT. V is TRBV19 and J is TRBJ1-5; the D is unclear. The length of the CDR3 is 14 residues. The V end lost 6 bases, the J end lost 3 bases, and 12 bases lay between the germline ends. In germline, CDR1 is LNHDA, CDR2 SQIVND (reference sequence).